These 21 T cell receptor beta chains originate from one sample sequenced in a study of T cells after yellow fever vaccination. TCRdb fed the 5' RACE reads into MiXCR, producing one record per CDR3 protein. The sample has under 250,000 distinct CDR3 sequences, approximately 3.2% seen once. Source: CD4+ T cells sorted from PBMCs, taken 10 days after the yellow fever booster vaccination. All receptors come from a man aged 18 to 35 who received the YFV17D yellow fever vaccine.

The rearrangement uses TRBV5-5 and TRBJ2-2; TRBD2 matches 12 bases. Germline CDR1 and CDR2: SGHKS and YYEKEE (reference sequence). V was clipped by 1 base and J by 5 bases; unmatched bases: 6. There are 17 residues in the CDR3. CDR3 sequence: CASSLLAGGPRTGELFF. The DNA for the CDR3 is TGTGCCAGCAGCTTGCTAGCGGGGGGGCCGAGAACCGGGGAGCTGTTTTTT.

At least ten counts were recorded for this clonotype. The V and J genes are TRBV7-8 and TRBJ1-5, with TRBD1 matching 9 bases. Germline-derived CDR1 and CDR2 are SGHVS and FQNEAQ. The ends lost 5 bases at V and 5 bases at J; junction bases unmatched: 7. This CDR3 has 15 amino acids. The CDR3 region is CASSPDRGTYQPQHF. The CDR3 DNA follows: TGTGCCAGCAGCCCCGACAGGGGGACCTATCAGCCCCAGCATTTT.

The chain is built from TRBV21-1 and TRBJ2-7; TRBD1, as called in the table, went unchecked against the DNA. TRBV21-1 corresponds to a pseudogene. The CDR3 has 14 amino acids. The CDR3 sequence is CASKSQGFYDEQYF. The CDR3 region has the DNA TGTGCCAGCAAATCACAGGGGTTTTACGACGAGCAGTACTTC.

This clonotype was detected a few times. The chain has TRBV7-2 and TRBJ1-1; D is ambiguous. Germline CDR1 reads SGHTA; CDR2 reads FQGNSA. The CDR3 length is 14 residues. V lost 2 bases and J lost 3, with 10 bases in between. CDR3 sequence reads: CASSLSRGDTEAFF. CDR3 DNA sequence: TGTGCCAGCAGCTTAAGTCGTGGGGACACTGAAGCTTTCTTT.

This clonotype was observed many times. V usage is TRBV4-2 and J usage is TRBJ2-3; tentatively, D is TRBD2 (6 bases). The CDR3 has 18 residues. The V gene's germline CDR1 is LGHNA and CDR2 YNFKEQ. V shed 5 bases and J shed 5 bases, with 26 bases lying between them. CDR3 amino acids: CASSEGNLGGKAGDTQYF. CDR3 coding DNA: TGTGCCAGCAGCGAAGGGAACCTTGGCGGGAAAGCAGGAGATACGCAGTATTTT.

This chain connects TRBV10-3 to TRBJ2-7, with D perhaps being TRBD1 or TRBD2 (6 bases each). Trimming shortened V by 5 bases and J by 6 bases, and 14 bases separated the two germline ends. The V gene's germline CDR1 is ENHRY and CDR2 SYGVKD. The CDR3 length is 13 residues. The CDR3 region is CAISLLGGREQYV. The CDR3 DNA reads TGTGCCATCAGTTTGCTCGGGGGCCGCGAGCAGTACGTC.

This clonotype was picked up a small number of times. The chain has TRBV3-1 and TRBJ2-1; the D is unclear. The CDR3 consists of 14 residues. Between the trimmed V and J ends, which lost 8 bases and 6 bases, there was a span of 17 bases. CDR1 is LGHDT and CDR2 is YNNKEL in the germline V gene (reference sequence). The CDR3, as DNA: TGTGCCAGCGCACTTAGATTAACTTTCAATGAGCAGTTCTTC. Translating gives CASALRLTFNEQFF.

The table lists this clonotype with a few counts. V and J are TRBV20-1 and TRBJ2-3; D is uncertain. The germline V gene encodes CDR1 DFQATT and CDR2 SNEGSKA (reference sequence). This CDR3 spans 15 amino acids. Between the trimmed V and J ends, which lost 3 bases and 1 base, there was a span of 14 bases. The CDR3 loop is CSARGLSRGTDTQYF. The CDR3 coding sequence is TGCAGTGCTAGGGGTTTGTCTCGGGGCACAGATACGCAGTATTTT.

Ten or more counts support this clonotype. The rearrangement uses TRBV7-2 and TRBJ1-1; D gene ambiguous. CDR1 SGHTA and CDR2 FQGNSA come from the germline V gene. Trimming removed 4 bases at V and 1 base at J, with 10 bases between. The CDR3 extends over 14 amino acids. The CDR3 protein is CASSSWAANTEAFF. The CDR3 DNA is TGTGCCAGCAGCTCCTGGGCAGCGAACACTGAAGCTTTCTTT.

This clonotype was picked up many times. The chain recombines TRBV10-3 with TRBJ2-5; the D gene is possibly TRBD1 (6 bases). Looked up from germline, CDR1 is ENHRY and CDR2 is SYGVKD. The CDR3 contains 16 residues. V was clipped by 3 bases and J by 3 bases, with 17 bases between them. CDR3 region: CAISDETITGKETQYF. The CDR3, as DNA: TGTGCCATCAGTGATGAAACGATAACAGGGAAAGAGACCCAGTACTTC.

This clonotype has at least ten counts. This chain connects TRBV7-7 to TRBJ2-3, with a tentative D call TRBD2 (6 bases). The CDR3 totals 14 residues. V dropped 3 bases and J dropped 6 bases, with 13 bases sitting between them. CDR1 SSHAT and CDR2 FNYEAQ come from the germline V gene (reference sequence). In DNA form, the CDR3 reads TGTGCCAGCAGCTTGGGTCCGCGGGGTGATACGCAGTATTTT. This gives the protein CASSLGPRGDTQYF.

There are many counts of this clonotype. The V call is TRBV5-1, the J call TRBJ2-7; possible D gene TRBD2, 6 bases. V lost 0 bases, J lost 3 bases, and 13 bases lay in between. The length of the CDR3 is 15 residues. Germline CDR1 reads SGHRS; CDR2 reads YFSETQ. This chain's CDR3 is CASSLDSGGIYEQYF. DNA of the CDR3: TGCGCCAGCAGCTTGGATTCTGGAGGGATCTACGAGCAGTACTTC. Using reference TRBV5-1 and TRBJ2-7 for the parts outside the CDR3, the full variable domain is KAGVTQTPRYLIKTRGQQVTLSCSPISGHRSVSWYQQTPGQGLQFLFEYFSETQRNKGNFPGRFSGRQFSNSRSEMNVSTLELGDSALYLCASSLDSGGIYEQYFGPGTRLTVT.

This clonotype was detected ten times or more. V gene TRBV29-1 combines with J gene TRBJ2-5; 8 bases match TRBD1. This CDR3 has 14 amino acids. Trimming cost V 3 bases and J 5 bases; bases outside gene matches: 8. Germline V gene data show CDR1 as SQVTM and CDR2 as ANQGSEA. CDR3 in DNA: TGCAGCGTTGAGTCGCCAGGGGGCTGGGAGACCCAGTACTTC. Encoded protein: CSVESPGGWETQYF.

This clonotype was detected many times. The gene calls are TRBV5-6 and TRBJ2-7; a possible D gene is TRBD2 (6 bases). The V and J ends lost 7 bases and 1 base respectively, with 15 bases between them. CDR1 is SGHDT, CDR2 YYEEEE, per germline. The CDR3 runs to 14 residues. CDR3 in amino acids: CASRWQDYSYEQYV. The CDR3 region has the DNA TGTGCCAGCCGGTGGCAGGACTATTCCTACGAGCAGTACGTC.

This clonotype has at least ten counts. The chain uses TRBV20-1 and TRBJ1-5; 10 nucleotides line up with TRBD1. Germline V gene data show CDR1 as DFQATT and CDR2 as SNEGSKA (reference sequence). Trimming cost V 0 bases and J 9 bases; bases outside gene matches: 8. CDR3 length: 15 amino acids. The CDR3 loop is CSARDRRQGAGPQHF. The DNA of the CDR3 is TGCAGTGCTAGAGATAGAAGACAGGGGGCCGGGCCCCAGCATTTT.

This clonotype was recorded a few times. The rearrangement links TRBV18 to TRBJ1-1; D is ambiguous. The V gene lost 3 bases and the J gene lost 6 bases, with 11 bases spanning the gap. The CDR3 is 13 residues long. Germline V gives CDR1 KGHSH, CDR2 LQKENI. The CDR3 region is CASSPLLGSEAFF. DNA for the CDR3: TGTGCCAGCTCACCCCTTTTGGGATCTGAAGCTTTCTTT.

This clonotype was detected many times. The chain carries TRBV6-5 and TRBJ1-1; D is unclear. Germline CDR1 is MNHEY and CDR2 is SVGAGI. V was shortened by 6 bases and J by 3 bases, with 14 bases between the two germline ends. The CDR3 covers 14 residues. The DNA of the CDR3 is TGTGCCAGCAGCAAGAACCTGGTGTACACTGAAGCTTTCTTT. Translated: CASSKNLVYTEAFF.

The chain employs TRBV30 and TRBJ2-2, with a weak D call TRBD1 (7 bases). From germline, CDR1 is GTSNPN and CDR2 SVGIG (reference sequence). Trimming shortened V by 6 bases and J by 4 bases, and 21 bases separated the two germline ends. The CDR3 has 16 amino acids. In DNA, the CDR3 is TGTGCCTGCCGGAGGGGGGTGGACAGGCTCACCGGGGAGCTGTTTTTT. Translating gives CACRRGVDRLTGELFF.

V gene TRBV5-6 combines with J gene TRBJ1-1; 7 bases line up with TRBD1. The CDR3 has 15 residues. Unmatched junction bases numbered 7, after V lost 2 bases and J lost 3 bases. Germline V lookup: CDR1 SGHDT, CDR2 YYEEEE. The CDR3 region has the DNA TGTGCCAGCAGCTTTGGGGACAGCTACTACACTGAAGCTTTCTTT. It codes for CASSFGDSYYTEAFF.

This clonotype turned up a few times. CDR3 residues: CASSWDRGNTEAFF. The CDR3 nucleotides are TGTGCCAGCAGCTGGGACAGAGGGAACACTGAAGCTTTCTTT. The chain uses TRBV5-4 and TRBJ1-1, with 7 nucleotides matching TRBD1. V was pared by 3 bases and J by 1 base, with 3 bases of the junction left unmatched. The CDR3 is made up of 14 amino acids. Germline CDR1 SGHNT, CDR2 YYREEE (reference sequence).

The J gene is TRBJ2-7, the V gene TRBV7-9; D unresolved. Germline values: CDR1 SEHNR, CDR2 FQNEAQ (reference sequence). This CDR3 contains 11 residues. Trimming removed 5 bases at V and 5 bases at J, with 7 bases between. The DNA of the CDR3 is TGTGCCAGCAGCCAGGCGCACGAGCAGTACGTC. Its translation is CASSQAHEQYV.